A single sample gave rise to the 19 T cell receptor beta chains below, sequenced in a study of long-term antiretroviral therapy in people with HIV. Runs used v3.0 of the immunoSEQ assay and were done at survey level. Clones were read by immunoSEQ multiplex PCR, and TCRdb kept only the in-frame ones, dropping some. The table records around 20,000 clones, roughly 83% of them present only once. The source was unsorted PBMCs, collected 0.9 years after starting antiretroviral therapy. The receptors shown here come from a man aged 18 to 30 with HIV.

The chain has TRBV6-5 and TRBJ1-4, with D perhaps matching TRBD1 (5 bases). Germline CDR1 is MNHEY and CDR2 is SVGAGI. This CDR3 comprises 14 residues. V was clipped by 7 bases and J by 5 bases, with 14 bases between them. The CDR3 nucleotides read TGTGCCAGCACCAAGCGGGGCTCGAATGAAAAACTGTTTTTT. Translating gives CASTKRGSNEKLFF.

The chain links TRBV18 to TRBJ2-2; D remains unclear. Germline CDR1 reads KGHSH; CDR2 reads LQKENI. The CDR3 spans 14 residues. Trimming took off 5 bases at V and 6 bases at J, with 13 bases between the two ends. The CDR3: CASSISSNAGELFF. DNA for the CDR3: TGTGCCAGCTCAATATCTTCAAACGCCGGGGAGCTGTTTTTT.

The genes are TRBV4-1 and TRBJ1-1; D is unresolved. The ends were cut back, 4 bases at V and 6 bases at J, with 9 bases in the middle. The CDR3 is made up of 12 amino acids. Germline V gene data show CDR1 as MGHRA and CDR2 as YSYEKL. In nucleotides, the CDR3 is TGCGCCAGCAGCCTCCAAGCCTCTGAAGCTTTCTTT. Protein: CASSLQASEAFF.

V gene TRBV5-4 combines with J gene TRBJ2-1; TRBD2 agrees at 11 bases. With V trimmed by 4 bases and J by 7 bases, 4 bases remained unmatched. Germline CDR1 is SGHNT and CDR2 is YYREEE (reference sequence). The CDR3 is 14 amino acids. The CDR3 nucleotides read TGTGCCAGCAGCCTGGGACTAGCGGCAAATGAGCAGTTCTTC. Its protein is CASSLGLAANEQFF.

This chain connects TRBV7-2 to TRBJ2-1; possibly TRBD2 for D (6 bases). Deletions cut 2 bases from V and 5 bases from J, with 7 bases between. The CDR3 runs 13 residues. Germline V gene lookup returns CDR1 SGHTA and CDR2 FQGNSA. The DNA for the CDR3 is TGTGCCAGCAGCTTAAGGAGGGACAATGAGCAGTTCTTC. Its protein product is CASSLRRDNEQFF.

V gene TRBV27 combines with J gene TRBJ1-2; TRBD1 aligns across 8 bases. The CDR3 contains 14 residues. Germline assignment: CDR1 MNHEY and CDR2 SMNVEV (reference sequence). The V gene end was trimmed by 8 bases and the J gene end by 3 bases; junction bases not matched to a gene: 8. CDR3 sequence (DNA): TGTGCCAGCCGCTCAGGGGGCCTTGACTATGGCTACACCTTC. Translating it yields CASRSGGLDYGYTF.

The V gene is TRBV15, the J gene TRBJ1-1, with no clear D. The V end was cut by 1 base, the J end by 0 bases, with 9 bases between. The CDR3 has 15 amino acids. CDR1 is LNHNV, CDR2 YYDKDF, per germline (reference sequence). This CDR3 is CATSRAASMNTEAFF. The CDR3 DNA is TGTGCCACCAGCAGAGCTGCCTCCATGAACACTGAAGCTTTCTTT.

The J gene is TRBJ1-5, the V gene TRBV18, with D unresolved. The CDR3 is 13 amino acids. With 4 bases removed from V and 0 bases from J, the gap between germline ends came to 4 bases. CDR1 is KGHSH, CDR2 LQKENI, per germline. The CDR3 here is CASSQLSNQPQHF. The CDR3 region has the DNA TGTGCCAGCTCACAACTTAGCAATCAGCCCCAGCATTTT.

This chain joins TRBV9 and TRBJ1-1, with D unresolved. The V and J ends lost 0 bases and 2 bases respectively, with 8 bases between them. The CDR3 has 14 residues. Germline CDR1 reads SGDLS; CDR2 reads YYNGEE. CDR3 region: CASSVEALNTEAFF. The CDR3, as DNA: TGTGCCAGCAGCGTAGAGGCTTTAAACACTGAAGCTTTCTTT. The entire variable domain, with the rest obtained from reference TRBV9 and TRBJ1-1, is as follows: DSGVTQTPKHLITATGQRVTLRCSPRSGDLSVYWYQQSLDQGLQFLIQYYNGEERAKGNILERFSAQQFPDLHSELNLSSLELGDSALYFCASSVEALNTEAFFGQGTRLTVV.

V gene TRBV12-5 combines with J gene TRBJ1-5; no firm D call. Germline values: CDR1 LGHNT, CDR2 FRNRAP. The CDR3 loop spans 12 amino acids. With 5 bases removed from V and 4 bases from J, the gap between germline ends came to 6 bases. CDR3 loop: CASGLSNQPQHF. The CDR3 coding sequence is TGTGCTAGTGGTCTCTCTAATCAGCCCCAGCATTTT. The entire variable domain, with the rest obtained from reference TRBV12-5 and TRBJ1-5, is as follows: DARVTQTPRHKVTEMGQEVTMRCQPILGHNTVFWYRQTMMQGLELLAYFRNRAPLDDSGMPKDRFSAEMPDATLATLKIQPSEPRDSAVYFCASGLSNQPQHFGDGTRLSIL.

This chain connects TRBV10-3 to TRBJ2-3, with 7 bases aligning to TRBD2. The CDR3 runs 13 residues. Germline trimming cut 8 bases from V and 1 base from J; bases unmatched to any gene: 3. Germline CDR1 is ENHRY and CDR2 is SYGVKD. Here the CDR3 DNA reads TGTGCCATCCGGGCGGGGGGCACAGATACGCAGTATTTT. Translation gives CAIRAGGTDTQYF.

This sequence joins TRBV5-1 and TRBJ2-7, with unresolved D. This CDR3 comprises 11 residues. V was cut by 3 bases and J by 3 bases, with 4 bases left in between. The germline CDR1 and CDR2 sequences are SGHRS and YFSETQ. For the CDR3, the DNA is TGCGCCAGCAGCTCCTTCTACGAGCAGTACTTC. It codes for CASSSFYEQYF.

This clone was observed once. CDR3 bases: TGTGCCAGCAGGCCCCCTCGGGGGAACACTGAAGCTTTCTTT. Amino acids: CASRPPRGNTEAFF. The rearrangement joins TRBV11-2 to TRBJ1-1; D unresolved. The CDR3 loop spans 14 amino acids. V was cut by 6 bases and J by 1 base, with 12 bases left in between. The germline V gene has CDR1 SGHAT and CDR2 FQNNGV.

The chain is built from TRBV5-1 and TRBJ2-3, with TRBD1 matching over 7 bases. CDR1 and CDR2 from the germline V gene are SGHRS and YFSETQ. There are 15 residues in the CDR3. V lost 0 bases, J lost 6 bases, and 7 bases stayed unmatched. For the CDR3, the DNA is TGCGCCAGCAGCTTGGCGGGACAGCCGACCGATACGCAGTATTTT. Translation: CASSLAGQPTDTQYF.

This chain joins TRBV2 and TRBJ2-1; D gene unclear. The germline V gene encodes CDR1 SNHLY and CDR2 FYNNEI. The V and J ends lost 7 bases and 0 bases respectively, with 10 bases between them. The CDR3 has 14 residues. The chain's CDR3 is CASMGTNSYNEQFF. The CDR3 DNA sequence: TGTGCCAGCATGGGCACAAACTCCTACAATGAGCAGTTCTTC.

This clone was found a few times. The rearrangement uses TRBV12-5 and TRBJ2-7, with 7 bases identical to TRBD1. V lost 5 bases, J lost 2 bases, and 6 bases stayed unmatched. The CDR3 consists of 14 residues. Germline CDR1 is LGHNT and CDR2 is FRNRAP. The CDR3 reads CASGTGDQPYEQYF. CDR3 coding DNA: TGTGCTAGTGGTACAGGGGACCAACCCTACGAGCAGTACTTC.

DNA for the CDR3: TGTGCCAGCAGTTGGGGGGATACTGAAGCTTTCTTT. Translated, it gives CASSWGDTEAFF. The chain is built from TRBV28 and TRBJ1-1; perhaps TRBD1 as D (5 bases). The length of the CDR3 is 12 residues. Trimming took 4 bases from V and 5 from J, leaving 8 bases between them. Germline-derived CDR1 and CDR2 are MDHEN and SYDVKM.

This chain's CDR3 is CASSLEDSTDTQYF. The CDR3 region has the DNA TGCGCCAGCAGCTTGGAGGACAGCACAGATACGCAGTATTTT. This chain connects TRBV5-1 to TRBJ2-3, with unresolved D. The V end was cut by 0 bases, the J end by 0 bases, with 5 bases between. Germline V gene lookup returns CDR1 SGHRS and CDR2 YFSETQ. This CDR3 has 14 amino acids. The full variable domain, in which reference TRBV5-1 and TRBJ2-3 provide the parts outside the CDR3, is KAGVTQTPRYLIKTRGQQVTLSCSPISGHRSVSWYQQTPGQGLQFLFEYFSETQRNKGNFPGRFSGRQFSNSRSEMNVSTLELGDSALYLCASSLEDSTDTQYFGPGTRLTVL.

J is TRBJ2-7 and V is TRBV18, with TRBD1 matching over 7 bases. V trimming: 1 base; J trimming: 2 bases; junction bases outside the gene matches: 2. The germline V gene has CDR1 KGHSH and CDR2 LQKENI. CDR3 length equals 14 residues. CDR3 amino acids: CASSPRQGTYEQYV. CDR3 nucleotide sequence: TGTGCCAGCTCACCACGACAGGGAACCTACGAGCAGTACGTC.